This is a list of T cell receptor beta chains from one sample in a study of T cell repertoires in cytomegalovirus infection. TCRdb redid the calling of the reads with MiXCR, one entry per CDR3 protein. The sample lists nearly 700,000 distinct CDR3 sequences, roughly 30% occurring once. These receptors have no known antigen. The specimen comprised cultured PBMCs, sampled from culture after CMV antigen stimulation. The receptors were sampled from a human donor in good health (CMV status not recorded). Some clones in this sample may be carry-over from other donors' samples. Each CDR3 is given with its conserved first and last residue. The D gene is left open where the match is weak. Size values are once, few and many counts, or a class for expanded clones, and some rows have none.

clone_size: .
j_call: TRBJ1-4
v_call: TRBV9
d_call: TRBD1
cdr3_nt: TGTGCCAGCAGCACCGACAGGGGGCGAACTAATGAAAAACTGTTTTTT
cdr3_aa: CASSTDRGRTNEKLFF

clone_size: .
j_call: TRBJ1-5
v_call: TRBV12-3/TRBV12-4
d_call: TRBD1
cdr3_nt: TGTGCCAGCACCCCGACAGGGTATAGCAATCAGCCCCAGCATTTT
cdr3_aa: CASTPTGYSNQPQHF

clone_size: few
j_call: TRBJ2-7
v_call: TRBV19
d_call: .
cdr3_nt: TGTGCCAGTAGTATTTCTCAGGACTACGACTACGAGCAGTACTTC
cdr3_aa: CASSISQDYDYEQYF

clone_size: few
j_call: TRBJ1-2
v_call: TRBV5-6
d_call: .
cdr3_nt: TGTGCCAGCAGCCCGAGGGGGGTACTCTCTGTCTATGGCTACACCTTC
cdr3_aa: CASSPRGVLSVYGYTF

clone_size: many
j_call: TRBJ1-1
v_call: TRBV4-2
d_call: TRBD1
cdr3_nt: TGTGCCAGCAGCCCGGGACAGGGGGCGAGAACTGAAGCTTTCTTT
cdr3_aa: CASSPGQGARTEAFF

clone_size: few
j_call: TRBJ2-3
v_call: TRBV7-6
d_call: TRBD2
cdr3_nt: TGTGCCAGCAGCTCGGGACTAGCGGGACTCGCAGATACGCAGTATTTT
cdr3_aa: CASSSGLAGLADTQYF

clone_size: few
j_call: TRBJ2-1
v_call: TRBV4-1
d_call: TRBD2
cdr3_nt: TGCGCCAGCAGCCAAGAACTAGCGGCGTCTAGTTTAGAGCAGTTCTTC
cdr3_aa: CASSQELAASSLEQFF

clone_size: few
j_call: TRBJ2-7
v_call: TRBV27
d_call: .
cdr3_nt: TGTGCCAGCAGTTTCGTCAGGGGCGACGAGCAGTACTTC
cdr3_aa: CASSFVRGDEQYF

clone_size: .
j_call: TRBJ1-5
v_call: TRBV20-1
d_call: TRBD1
cdr3_nt: TGCAGTGCTAGAGGGACAGGGGTTCAGCCCCAGCATTTT
cdr3_aa: CSARGTGVQPQHF

clone_size: .
j_call: TRBJ2-7
v_call: TRBV4-1
d_call: .
cdr3_nt: TGCGCCAGCAGTCCCGGGACCAATAGACACGAGCAGTACTTC
cdr3_aa: CASSPGTNRHEQYF

clone_size: .
j_call: TRBJ1-5
v_call: TRBV15
d_call: .
cdr3_nt: TGTGCCACCAGCAGAGATCTCGGCAATCAGCCCCAGCATTTT
cdr3_aa: CATSRDLGNQPQHF

clone_size: .
j_call: TRBJ2-1
v_call: TRBV12-3/TRBV12-4
d_call: .
cdr3_nt: TGTGCCAGCAGTCCCGGTCGGCAGGCCAATGAGCAGTTCTTC
cdr3_aa: CASSPGRQANEQFF

clone_size: few
j_call: TRBJ1-5
v_call: TRBV27
d_call: .
cdr3_nt: TGTGCCAGCAGAAAAGGTGCTAGTAGCAATCAGCCCCAGCATTTT
cdr3_aa: CASRKGASSNQPQHF

clone_size: .
j_call: TRBJ2-4
v_call: TRBV28
d_call: .
cdr3_nt: TGTGCCAGCAGCCCTCTCCGGGACAACCTAGCCAAAAACATTCAGTACTTC
cdr3_aa: CASSPLRDNLAKNIQYF

clone_size: .
j_call: TRBJ2-3
v_call: TRBV10-2
d_call: .
cdr3_nt: TGCGCCAGCAGCCCCCGGGCCTATAGCACAGATACGCAGTATTTT
cdr3_aa: CASSPRAYSTDTQYF

clone_size: .
j_call: TRBJ1-2
v_call: TRBV7-2
d_call: TRBD1
cdr3_nt: TGTGCCAGCAGCTTAGCGTGGGACAGTGGCTCTGGGGGCTACACCTTC
cdr3_aa: CASSLAWDSGSGGYTF

clone_size: .
j_call: TRBJ2-2
v_call: TRBV2
d_call: .
cdr3_nt: TGTGCCAGCAAACCGACAGGCGAGTCCGGGGAGCTGTTTTTT
cdr3_aa: CASKPTGESGELFF

clone_size: .
j_call: TRBJ1-1
v_call: TRBV5-1
d_call: TRBD1
cdr3_nt: TGCGCCAGCAGTGGACAGGGAGAGGGTACTGAAGCTTTCTTT
cdr3_aa: CASSGQGEGTEAFF

clone_size: .
j_call: TRBJ2-7
v_call: TRBV7-2
d_call: TRBD2
cdr3_nt: TGTGCCAGCAGCTTTCTAGCGGCCCCGCCCTACGAGCAGTACTTC
cdr3_aa: CASSFLAAPPYEQYF

clone_size: .
j_call: TRBJ1-4
v_call: TRBV2
d_call: TRBD1
cdr3_nt: TGTGCCAGCAGCCTGGAGGGGACAGGTGATGAAAAACTGTTTTTT
cdr3_aa: CASSLEGTGDEKLFF

clone_size: .
j_call: TRBJ1-3
v_call: TRBV29-1
d_call: .
cdr3_nt: TGCAGCGTTGAAGTTAGGGATATATCTGGAAACACCATATATTTT
cdr3_aa: CSVEVRDISGNTIYF

clone_size: .
j_call: TRBJ2-1
v_call: TRBV6-5
d_call: TRBD2
cdr3_nt: TGTGCCAGCACCCCCCCGGGTAGCGGGAGGGATGAGCAGTTCTTC
cdr3_aa: CASTPPGSGRDEQFF

clone_size: .
j_call: TRBJ2-1
v_call: TRBV12-5
d_call: TRBD2
cdr3_nt: TGTGCTAGTGGTTTGCCCCCTTGGGGGAGGGGAGATGGTGATGAGCAGTTCTTC
cdr3_aa: CASGLPPWGRGDGDEQFF

clone_size: few
j_call: TRBJ2-1
v_call: TRBV7-2
d_call: TRBD2
cdr3_nt: TGTGCCAGCAGCCAAGATGCGGGGGGGCTACACAATGAGCAGTTCTTC
cdr3_aa: CASSQDAGGLHNEQFF

clone_size: .
j_call: TRBJ1-2
v_call: TRBV19
d_call: .
cdr3_nt: TGTGCCAGTACCACCACCGGTCTTGGCTACACCTTC
cdr3_aa: CASTTTGLGYTF

clone_size: .
j_call: TRBJ2-3
v_call: TRBV5-1
d_call: .
cdr3_nt: TGCGCCAGCAGCGCCGTTCAGGGCCATACGCAGTATTTT
cdr3_aa: CASSAVQGHTQYF

clone_size: few
j_call: TRBJ2-7
v_call: TRBV6-2/TRBV6-3
d_call: .
cdr3_nt: TGTGCCAGCACCATTGGGTACGAGCAGTACTTC
cdr3_aa: CASTIGYEQYF

clone_size: .
j_call: TRBJ1-5
v_call: TRBV12-3/TRBV12-4
d_call: .
cdr3_nt: TGTGCCAGCAGCCCCGAGGCAGATCAGCCCCAGCATTTT
cdr3_aa: CASSPEADQPQHF

clone_size: once
j_call: TRBJ2-1
v_call: TRBV6-6
d_call: .
cdr3_nt: TGTGCCAGCAGCCTGGGGGCGATAACTAGCCTAAGCTCCTACAATGAGCAGTTCTTC
cdr3_aa: CASSLGAITSLSSYNEQFF

clone_size: .
j_call: TRBJ2-3
v_call: TRBV27
d_call: .
cdr3_nt: TGTGCCAGTGGGTCACATACGCAGTATTTT
cdr3_aa: CASGSHTQYF

clone_size: .
j_call: TRBJ2-3
v_call: TRBV28
d_call: TRBD1
cdr3_nt: TGTGCCAGTAACGACAGGGGGGGTACAGATACGCAGTATTTT
cdr3_aa: CASNDRGGTDTQYF

clone_size: .
j_call: TRBJ2-5
v_call: TRBV2
d_call: .
cdr3_nt: TGTGCCAGCCTCCGACCATACCAAGAGACCCAGTACTTC
cdr3_aa: CASLRPYQETQYF

clone_size: .
j_call: TRBJ2-1
v_call: TRBV12-3/TRBV12-4
d_call: TRBD2
cdr3_nt: TGTGCCAGCAGCTCGACTAGCGGAAACAATGAGCAGTTCTTC
cdr3_aa: CASSSTSGNNEQFF

clone_size: few
j_call: TRBJ1-6
v_call: TRBV6-1
d_call: .
cdr3_nt: TGTGCCAGCAAGGAGGGAAATTCACCCCTCCACTTT
cdr3_aa: CASKEGNSPLHF

clone_size: .
j_call: TRBJ2-1
v_call: TRBV7-9
d_call: TRBD2
cdr3_nt: TGTGCCAGCAGCACCCAAATCTCCGGGACTAACTACAATGAGCAGTTCTTC
cdr3_aa: CASSTQISGTNYNEQFF

clone_size: few
j_call: TRBJ2-6
v_call: TRBV7-2
d_call: TRBD1
cdr3_nt: TGTGCCAGCAGCACCGGGACAGCTGGGGCCAACGTCCTGACTTTC
cdr3_aa: CASSTGTAGANVLTF

clone_size: .
j_call: TRBJ1-1
v_call: TRBV5-1
d_call: .
cdr3_nt: TGCGCCAGCAGCTTAGGTTTTAGGGACACTGAAGCTTTCTTT
cdr3_aa: CASSLGFRDTEAFF

clone_size: many
j_call: TRBJ2-1
v_call: TRBV7-2
d_call: TRBD2
cdr3_nt: TGTGCCAGCAGCCGCACTAGCGGGGGGTCCTACAATGAGCAGTTCTTC
cdr3_aa: CASSRTSGGSYNEQFF

clone_size: few
j_call: TRBJ2-7
v_call: TRBV5-4
d_call: .
cdr3_nt: TGTGCCAGCAGCTCCTCCGAATCCTACGAGCAGTACTTC
cdr3_aa: CASSSSESYEQYF

clone_size: .
j_call: TRBJ1-4
v_call: TRBV2
d_call: .
cdr3_nt: TGTGCCAGCAGTGACCGTAGGACATCGGAAACTAATGAAAAACTGTTTTTT
cdr3_aa: CASSDRRTSETNEKLFF